A single TCR beta chain is shown here with its context. The data belong to a study of control samples from healthy donors and cancer patients. Generated by immunoSEQ multiplex PCR, the TCRdb table keeps only in-frame clones and is missing some. Found here are more than 90,000 clones, about 89% of them singletons; the top ten hold about 7.8%. The CDR3 runs 15 residues. The J segment lost 1 base and the V segment lost 4 bases, leaving 6 bases of the junction unmatched. Germline-derived CDR1 and CDR2 are SGHRS and YFSETQ. The chain combines TRBV5-1 with TRBJ2-3; 7 bases line up with TRBD2. Sequencing was carried out using blood. The sequence was collected from a man under 40 in good health. The CDR3 nucleotides read TGCGCCAGCAGCCGATCCACTAGCGGCACAGATACGCAGTATTTT. It encodes CASSRSTSGTDTQYF.